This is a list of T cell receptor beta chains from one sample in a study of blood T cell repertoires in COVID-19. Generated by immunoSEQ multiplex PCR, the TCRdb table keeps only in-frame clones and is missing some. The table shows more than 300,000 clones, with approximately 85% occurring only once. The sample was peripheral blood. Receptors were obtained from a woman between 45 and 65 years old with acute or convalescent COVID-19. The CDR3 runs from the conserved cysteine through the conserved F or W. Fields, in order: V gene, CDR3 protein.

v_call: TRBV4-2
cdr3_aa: CASSQLSGRAPYTQYF

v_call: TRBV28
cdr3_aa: CASSPYPDRAAFF

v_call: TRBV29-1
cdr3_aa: CSVGQGSHEQFF

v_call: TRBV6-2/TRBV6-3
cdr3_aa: CASSYGWGRIEETQYF

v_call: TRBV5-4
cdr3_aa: CASSLASGSTDTQYF

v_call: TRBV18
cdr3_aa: CASSPQGAVPEAFF

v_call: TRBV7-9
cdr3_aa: CAIAEGLRSTDTQYF

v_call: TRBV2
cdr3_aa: CASNRGADTQYF

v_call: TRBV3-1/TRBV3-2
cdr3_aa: CASIVQGANYGYTF

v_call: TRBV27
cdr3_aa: CASSLGTGGHEQYF

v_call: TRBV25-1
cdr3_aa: CASSDGGTSSYEQYF

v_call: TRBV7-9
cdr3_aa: CASSLSGEETQYF

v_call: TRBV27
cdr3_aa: CASSTPTGKANTEAFF

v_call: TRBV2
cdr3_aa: CASSVPGTGTFSNQPQHF

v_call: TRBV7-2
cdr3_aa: CASSLARRLAENEQFF

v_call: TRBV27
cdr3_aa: CASSLAGFNYGYTF